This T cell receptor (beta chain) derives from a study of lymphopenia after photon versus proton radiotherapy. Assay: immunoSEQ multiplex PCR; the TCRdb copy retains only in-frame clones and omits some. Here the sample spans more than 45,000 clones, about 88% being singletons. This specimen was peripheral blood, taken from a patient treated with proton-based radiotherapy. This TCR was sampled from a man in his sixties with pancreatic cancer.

In nucleotides, the CDR3 is TGTGCCAGCACCAAGACTAGCGGGAGCTCCTACGAGCAGTACTTC. Translation gives CASTKTSGSSYEQYF. The chain uses TRBV6-1 and TRBJ2-7; 12 nucleotides align to TRBD2. Germline CDR1 and CDR2: MNHNS and SASEGT. This CDR3 contains 15 residues. After removal of 7 bases from V and 0 bases from J, the junction contained 4 bases not matched to a gene.